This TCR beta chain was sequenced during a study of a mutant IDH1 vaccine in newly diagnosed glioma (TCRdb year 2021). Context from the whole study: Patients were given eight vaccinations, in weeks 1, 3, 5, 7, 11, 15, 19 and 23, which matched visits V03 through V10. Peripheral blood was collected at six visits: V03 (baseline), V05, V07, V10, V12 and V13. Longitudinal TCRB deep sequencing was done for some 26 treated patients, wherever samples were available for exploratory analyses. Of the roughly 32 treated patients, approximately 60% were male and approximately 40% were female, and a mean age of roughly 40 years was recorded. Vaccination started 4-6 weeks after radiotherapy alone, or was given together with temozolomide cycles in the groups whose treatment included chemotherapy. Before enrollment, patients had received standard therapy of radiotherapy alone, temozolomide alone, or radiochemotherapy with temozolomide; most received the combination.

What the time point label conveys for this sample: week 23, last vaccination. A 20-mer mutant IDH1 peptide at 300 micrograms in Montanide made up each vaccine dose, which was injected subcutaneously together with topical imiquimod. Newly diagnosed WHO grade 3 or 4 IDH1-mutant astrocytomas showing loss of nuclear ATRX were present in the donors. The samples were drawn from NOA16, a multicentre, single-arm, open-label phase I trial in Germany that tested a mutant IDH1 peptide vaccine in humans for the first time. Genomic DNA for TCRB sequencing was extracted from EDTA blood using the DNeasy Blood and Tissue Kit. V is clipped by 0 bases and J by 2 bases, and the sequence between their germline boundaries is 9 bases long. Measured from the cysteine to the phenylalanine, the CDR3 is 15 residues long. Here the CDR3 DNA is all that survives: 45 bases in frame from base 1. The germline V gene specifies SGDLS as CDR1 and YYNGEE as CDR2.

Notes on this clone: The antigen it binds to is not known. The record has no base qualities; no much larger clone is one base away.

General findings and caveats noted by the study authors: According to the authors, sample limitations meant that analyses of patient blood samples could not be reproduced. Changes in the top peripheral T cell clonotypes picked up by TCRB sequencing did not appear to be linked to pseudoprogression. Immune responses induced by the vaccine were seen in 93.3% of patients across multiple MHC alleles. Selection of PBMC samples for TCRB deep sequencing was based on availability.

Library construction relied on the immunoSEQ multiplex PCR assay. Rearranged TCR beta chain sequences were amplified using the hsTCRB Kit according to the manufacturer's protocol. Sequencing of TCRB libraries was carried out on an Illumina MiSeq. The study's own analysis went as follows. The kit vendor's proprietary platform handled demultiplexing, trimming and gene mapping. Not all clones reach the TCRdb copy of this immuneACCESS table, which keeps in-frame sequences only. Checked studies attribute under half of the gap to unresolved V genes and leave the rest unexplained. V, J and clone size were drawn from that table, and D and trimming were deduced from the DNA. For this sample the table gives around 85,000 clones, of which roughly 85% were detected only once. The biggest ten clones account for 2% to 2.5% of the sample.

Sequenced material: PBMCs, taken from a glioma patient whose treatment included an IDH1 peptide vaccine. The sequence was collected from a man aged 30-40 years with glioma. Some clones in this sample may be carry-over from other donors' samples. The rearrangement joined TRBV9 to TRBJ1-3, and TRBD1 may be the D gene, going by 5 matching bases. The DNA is TGTGCCAGCAGCGTAGCAGGCAGGGCTGGAAACACCATATATTTT. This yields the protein CASSVAGRAGNTIYF.